The 12 T cell receptor beta chains below all came from one sample that was sequenced in a study of T cells in Graves' hyperthyroidism and ophthalmopathy. Amplification of TCR beta CDR3 regions used RNA as the template. Primed by the HTBI set, a first-round RT-PCR was run on the TCR CDR3. TCRdb ran MiXCR on the multiplex PCR reads and lists one entry per CDR3 protein. This table has around 500,000 distinct CDR3 sequences, approximately 15% appearing once. Sequenced material: blood. Receptors originate from a woman aged 18-30 years with Graves' hyperthyroidism.

This clonotype occurred many times. V gene TRBV2 combines with J gene TRBJ2-2; D not resolved. Germline CDR1 is SNHLY and CDR2 is FYNNEI. This CDR3 comprises 12 residues. The germline V and J ends were trimmed by 3 bases and 3 bases, with 2 bases remaining between them. The CDR3 region has the DNA TGTGCCAGCAGTGAGGACACCGGGGAGCTGTTTTTT. The encoded protein is CASSEDTGELFF.

This clonotype occurred once. This may stem from a read error, because a much larger clone lies one nucleotide away. V is TRBV27 and J is TRBJ1-6; D not resolved. Per germline, CDR1 MNHEY and CDR2 SMNVEV (reference sequence). The CDR3 is made up of 13 amino acids. Here the CDR3 DNA reads TGTGCCAGCAGTGTTAGAGCGGGGTCACCCCCCCACTTT. Protein: CASSVRAGSPPHF.

About this clonotype: A much larger clone differs by one base, so this may be a read error. The V and J genes are TRBV12-3 or TRBV12-4 and TRBJ1-1; D not resolved. This CDR3 region has 11 residues. V gave up 11 bases and J gave up 4 bases, with 11 bases separating them. CDR3 protein: CAGIRSTEAFF. The CDR3 region has the DNA TGTGCCGGTATCAGGAGCACTGAAGCTTTCTTT.

This clonotype was seen ten or more times. The rearrangement uses TRBV2 and TRBJ2-3; 8 bases agree with TRBD2. The length of the CDR3 is 17 residues. Looked up from germline, CDR1 is SNHLY and CDR2 is FYNNEI. V was clipped by 5 bases and J by 2 bases; unmatched bases: 12. The CDR3 sequence: CASSLRGTSGVTDTQYF. DNA of the CDR3: TGTGCCAGCAGTCTAAGAGGCACTAGCGGAGTCACAGATACGCAGTATTTT.

This clonotype was seen at least ten times. The chain uses TRBV11-2 and TRBJ2-2; possible D gene TRBD2, 6 bases. CDR1 SGHAT and CDR2 FQNNGV come from the germline V gene. This CDR3 has 13 amino acids. V gave up 5 bases and J gave up 8 bases, with 12 bases separating them. The CDR3: CASSNPGRGELFF. For the CDR3, the DNA is TGTGCCAGCAGCAACCCCGGGAGAGGGGAGCTGTTTTTT.

This clonotype has at least ten counts. This chain connects TRBV27 to TRBJ2-3; D remains unclear. Germline loops: CDR1 MNHEY, CDR2 SMNVEV (reference sequence). V lost 6 bases, J lost 3 bases, and 7 bases lay in between. The CDR3 sequence is 12 residues long. The CDR3 bases are TGTGCCAGCAGCTCCCGGACAGATACGCAGTATTTT. It codes for CASSSRTDTQYF.

This clonotype was seen repeatedly, ten times or more. This chain joins TRBV7-9 and TRBJ2-1, with D uncertain. The CDR3 length is 13 residues. The germline CDR1 and CDR2 sequences are SEHNR and FQNEAQ (reference sequence). V dropped 3 bases and J dropped 4 bases, with 7 bases sitting between them. CDR3 bases: TGTGCCAGCAGCTTGGAGAATTACAATGAGCAGTTCTTC. Translating it yields CASSLENYNEQFF. Variable domain in full (rest from reference TRBV7-9 and TRBJ2-1): DTGVSQNPRHKITKRGQNVTFRCDPISEHNRLYWYRQTLGQGPEFLTYFQNEAQLEKSRLLSDRFSAERPKGSFSTLEIQRTEQGDSAMYLCASSLENYNEQFFGPGTRLTVL.

The table lists this clonotype with many counts. The chain combines TRBV2 with TRBJ2-1; no clear D. Germline CDR1 SNHLY, CDR2 FYNNEI. This CDR3 region has 13 residues. V was shortened by 10 bases and J by 0 bases, with 10 bases between the two germline ends. The CDR3 DNA reads as TGTGCCACCGGAGAGAGCTCCTACAATGAGCAGTTCTTC. It translates to CATGESSYNEQFF.

The chain uses TRBV3-1 and TRBJ2-6; 7 bases align to TRBD2. Germline V gene lookup returns CDR1 LGHDT and CDR2 YNNKEL (reference sequence). V shed 4 bases, J shed 2 bases, and the junction held 5 bases outside the gene matches. The CDR3 sequence is 16 residues long. In DNA form, the CDR3 reads TGTGCCAGCAGCCCCAAAGCGGGAACTGGGGCCAACGTCCTGACTTTC. This gives the protein CASSPKAGTGANVLTF.

This clonotype has a handful of counts. The conserved phenylalanine or tryptophan normally closing the CDR3 is absent here, so this likely arose from a read error. The CDR3 spells CASSLRSRGYNEQFL. The CDR3 coding sequence is TGTGCCAGCAGCTTAAGATCCCGAGGCTACAATGAGCAGTTCCTC. The gene calls are TRBV7-3 and TRBJ2-1, with D hard to call. The CDR3 runs to 15 residues. CDR1 and CDR2 (germline): SGHTA, FQGTGA. V was trimmed by 1 base and J by 3 bases, leaving 10 bases between them.

V usage is TRBV4-1 and J usage is TRBJ2-6, with D unclear. The CDR3 totals 15 residues. In germline, CDR1 is MGHRA, CDR2 YSYEKL. The germline V and J ends were trimmed by 2 bases and 0 bases, with 5 bases remaining between them. Here the CDR3 DNA reads TGCGCCAGCAGCCAAAAGGCCTCTGGGGCCAACGTCCTGACTTTC. Translating gives CASSQKASGANVLTF.

At least ten counts were recorded for this clonotype. V and J are TRBV3-1 and TRBJ2-7, with D possibly matching TRBD2 (5 bases). The CDR3 runs 16 residues. Germline V gene data show CDR1 as LGHDT and CDR2 as YNNKEL (reference sequence). V was clipped by 0 bases and J by 3 bases, with 15 bases between them. CDR3 nucleotide sequence: TGTGCCAGCAGCCAAGAACACACCATAGCGAACTACGAGCAGTACTTC. Translated: CASSQEHTIANYEQYF.